This paragraph covers one T cell receptor beta chain sequence. What it recognizes is unknown. CDR3 size: 13 residues. V lost 7 bases and J lost 10, with 19 bases in between. Germline CDR1 reads LNHDA; CDR2 reads SQIVND (reference sequence). In the PCR, 60 Vbeta and 13 Jbeta primers were used. Data came from immunoSEQ multiplex PCR; TCRdb stores just in-frame clones and leaves some out. This table has 150,000 to 200,000 clones, 70% to 80% appearing once. This sample stems from a study of cytomegalovirus exposure and HLA in healthy donors. The study, taken as a whole, reports: Further analysis was carried out later, and it showed several of the most significant clusters appearing linked to common viral pathogens. Within an earlier analysis, most TCR beta V segments proved productive either about 87% or about 30% of the time.

The source material was PBMCs. The gene calls are TRBV19 and TRBJ1-1; D possibly corresponds to TRBD1 (6 bases). This receptor was taken from a woman under 40 in good health and CMV-seropositive. The CDR3 region is CASNAVGALGAFF. Here the CDR3 DNA reads TGTGCCAGTAATGCCGTGGGGGCCTTGGGAGCTTTCTTT.